Presented here are 10 T cell receptor beta chains from one specimen sequenced in a study of blood T cell repertoires in COVID-19 (TCRdb year 2020). The library was built by means of the immunoSEQ multiplex PCR assay. TCRdb carries this immuneACCESS record with in-frame sequences only. Its versions omit some clonotypes, under half of them owing to an unresolved V gene in the studies checked, with the rest unexplained. In this sample the table shows 100,000 to 150,000 clones, around 87% of which occur a single time. Together, the top ten hold 7.5% to 8% of the sample. Source material: peripheral blood. The receptor set was obtained from a man between 50 and 59 years old with acute or convalescent COVID-19.

J is TRBJ2-3 and V is TRBV12-3 or TRBV12-4; no clear D gene. Trimming took off 3 bases at V and 8 bases at J, with 6 bases between the two ends. The CDR3 spans 11 residues. The CDR3 here is CASSFSGTQYF. CDR3 DNA: TGTGCCAGCAGTTTTTCGGGTACGCAGTATTTT.

This chain links TRBV25-1 with TRBJ2-5; possibly TRBD1 for D (5 bases). V lost 5 bases to trimming and J lost 3 bases, with 16 bases between them. CDR1 is MGHDK and CDR2 is SYGVNS in the germline V gene. The CDR3 extends over 15 amino acids. The CDR3 DNA reads TGTGCCAGCAGTTACGAACTGGGGCCCGAAGAGACCCAGTACTTC. It specifies CASSYELGPEETQYF.

V and J are TRBV5-1 and TRBJ1-1; no clear D. The CDR3 is made up of 14 amino acids. With 0 bases removed from V and 3 bases from J, the gap between germline ends came to 9 bases. Germline V gene data show CDR1 as SGHRS and CDR2 as YFSETQ. CDR3 DNA sequence: TGCGCCAGCAGCTTGGTTTTAGCCGACACTGAAGCTTTCTTT. Translating it yields CASSLVLADTEAFF.

This clone was counted once. The rearrangement joins TRBV9 to TRBJ2-7; D may be TRBD2 (5 bases). Germline V gene lookup returns CDR1 SGDLS and CDR2 YYNGEE. Trimming cost V 0 bases and J 0 bases, with 10 bases left between them. The CDR3 sequence is 15 residues long. The CDR3 sequence: CASSVGTGNSYEQYF. The CDR3 nucleotides read TGTGCCAGCAGCGTAGGCACGGGAAACTCCTACGAGCAGTACTTC.

The rearrangement links TRBV9 to TRBJ1-6; unclear D gene. V lost 0 bases, J lost 10 bases, and 11 bases lay in between. Per the germline V gene, CDR1 is SGDLS and CDR2 is YYNGEE. The CDR3 extends over 14 amino acids. The CDR3 DNA is TGTGCCAGCAGCGTAGCGGCAGGATTATCACCCCTCCACTTT. Translated: CASSVAAGLSPLHF.

CDR3 coding DNA: TGCGCCAGCAGCTTGGGGACTAGCGGTATAGGGACCCAGTACTTC. It translates to CASSLGTSGIGTQYF. This chain uses TRBV5-1 with TRBJ2-5; 10 nucleotides agree with TRBD2. The CDR3 is made up of 15 amino acids. The V and J ends lost 0 bases and 7 bases, in that order; junction bases with no gene match: 6. CDR1 and CDR2 from the germline V gene are SGHRS and YFSETQ.

This clone has a handful of counts. J is TRBJ2-1 and V is TRBV19; D perhaps matches TRBD2 (6 bases). This CDR3 region has 14 residues. CDR1 LNHDA and CDR2 SQIVND come from the germline V gene (reference sequence). Trimming stripped 5 bases from V and 15 bases from J, with 23 bases between. The CDR3 nucleotides are TGTGCCAGTAGTCCTCGGGGGTGGCTAGCGCAGCTGTTCTTC. Translated: CASSPRGWLAQLFF. The full variable domain, its missing parts supplied by reference TRBV19 and TRBJ2-1, is DGGITQSPKYLFRKEGQNVTLSCEQNLNHDAMYWYRQDPGQGLRLIYYSQIVNDFQKGDIAEGYSVSREKKESFPLTVTSAQKNPTAFYLCASSPRGWLAQLFFGPGTRLTVL.

J is TRBJ2-4 and V is TRBV3-1 (or the pseudogene TRBV3-2); the match to TRBD2 covers 10 bases. This CDR3 has 18 residues. V was pared by 3 bases and J by 1 base, with 9 bases of the junction left unmatched. Germline assignment: CDR1 LGHDT and CDR2 YNNKEL (reference sequence). CDR3 in DNA: TGTGCCAGCAGCCAGATAGCGGGAGGAAAGGCGGCCAAAAACATTCAGTACTTC. Its translation is CASSQIAGGKAAKNIQYF.

This chain uses TRBV5-4 with TRBJ2-5, with 10 bases matching TRBD2. V was pared by 0 bases and J by 4 bases, with 9 bases of the junction left unmatched. CDR1 and CDR2 from the germline V gene are SGHNT and YYREEE (reference sequence). This CDR3 comprises 17 residues. CDR3 loop: CASSLVGLAGDRETQYF. The CDR3 nucleotides are TGTGCCAGCAGCTTGGTCGGGCTAGCGGGAGATCGAGAGACCCAGTACTTC.

The V call is TRBV4-2, the J call TRBJ2-1; 7 positions agree with TRBD2. The CDR3 is 15 amino acids. V gave up 1 base and J gave up 5 bases; unmatched junction bases: 5. CDR1 is LGHNA and CDR2 is YNFKEQ in the germline V gene. CDR3 protein: CASSQGTSSHNEQFF. The CDR3 nucleotides read TGTGCCAGCAGCCAAGGGACTAGTTCCCACAATGAGCAGTTCTTC.